Below are 32 T cell receptor beta chains sequenced from a single sample in a study of blood T cell repertoires in COVID-19 (dated by TCRdb to 2020 to 2021). The library was obtained by the immunoSEQ multiplex PCR assay. Held by TCRdb, this immuneACCESS table contains in-frame sequences only and omits some clones. Under half of the omission traces to an unresolved V gene where checked; the cause of the rest is unknown. The sample data list about 170,000 clones, and more than 65% of these were observed just once. Of the sample, about 11% falls within the top ten clones. The sample taken for sequencing was peripheral blood. The receptors here all came from a woman of 80 years or more with active or convalescent COVID-19.

The chain employs TRBV4-1 and TRBJ2-7; tentatively, D is TRBD2 (6 bases). This CDR3 spans 15 amino acids. Per the germline V gene, CDR1 is MGHRA and CDR2 is YSYEKL. The ends were cut back, 4 bases at V and 4 bases at J, with 17 bases in the middle. DNA for the CDR3: TGCGCCAGCAGCCCGTCGGGAGCTAGGGGATACGAGCAGTACTTC. Protein: CASSPSGARGYEQYF.

This clone was seen once. The chain is built from TRBV4-1 and TRBJ1-2, with D unresolved. The CDR3 loop spans 15 amino acids. CDR1 and CDR2 from the germline V gene are MGHRA and YSYEKL. V was pared by 0 bases and J by 8 bases, with 16 bases between. The CDR3 is CASSQDLVVPRGYTF. For the CDR3, the DNA is TGCGCCAGCAGCCAAGATCTGGTAGTGCCTAGGGGCTACACCTTC.

This clone was seen only once. The chain combines TRBV28 with TRBJ1-2; a possible D gene is TRBD1 (6 bases). V was clipped by 6 bases and J by 3 bases, with 11 bases between them. The germline V gene has CDR1 MDHEN and CDR2 SYDVKM. The CDR3 loop spans 13 amino acids. In nucleotides, the CDR3 is TGTGCCAGCAGCCGTGACAGGTACTATGGCTACACCTTC. Its protein product is CASSRDRYYGYTF.

CDR3 in DNA: TGTGCCAGCAGCTTAGCGGCGGGGACTTCAGACCAGCCCCAGCATTTT. It encodes CASSLAAGTSDQPQHF. The chain is built from TRBV7-9 and TRBJ1-5, with D possibly being TRBD1 (5 bases). The germline gives CDR1 SEHNR, CDR2 FQNEAQ (reference sequence). The ends were cut back, 0 bases at V and 7 bases at J, with 16 bases in the middle. This CDR3 is built from 16 residues.

J is TRBJ2-3 and V is TRBV11-1; possibly TRBD1 for D (6 bases). Germline lookup yields CDR1 SGHAT and CDR2 FQDESV (reference sequence). The V end lost 5 bases, the J end lost 0 bases, and 12 bases lay between the germline ends. The CDR3 totals 15 residues. CDR3 DNA: TGTGCCAGCAGCCCTGGACAGACCAGCACAGATACGCAGTATTTT. Its translation is CASSPGQTSTDTQYF.

The V and J genes are TRBV7-9 and TRBJ2-7; D unclear. This CDR3 spans 13 amino acids. CDR1 is SEHNR and CDR2 is FQNEAQ in the germline V gene (reference sequence). Trimming cost V 3 bases and J 2 bases, with 8 bases left between them. The DNA of the CDR3 is TGTGCCAGCAGCTTTGGGCAGGCCTACGAGCAGTACTTC. It is translated as CASSFGQAYEQYF. The full variable domain, in which reference TRBV7-9 and TRBJ2-7 provide the parts outside the CDR3, is DTGVSQNPRHKITKRGQNVTFRCDPISEHNRLYWYRQTLGQGPEFLTYFQNEAQLEKSRLLSDRFSAERPKGSFSTLEIQRTEQGDSAMYLCASSFGQAYEQYFGPGTRLTVT.

The chain couples TRBV28 to TRBJ1-5; D is perhaps TRBD1 (6 bases). V lost 2 bases to trimming and J lost 4 bases, with 12 bases between them. Germline CDR1 reads MDHEN; CDR2 reads SYDVKM. This CDR3 contains 15 residues. CDR3 in amino acids: CASSLTGRGNQPQHF. DNA of the CDR3: TGTGCCAGCAGTTTAACAGGGAGAGGGAATCAGCCCCAGCATTTT.

The chain recombines TRBV30 with TRBJ1-6; 10 bases align to TRBD1. CDR1 GTSNPN and CDR2 SVGIG come from the germline V gene (reference sequence). J was trimmed by 7 bases and V by 4 bases; bases with no gene match: 7. The CDR3 covers 15 residues. The CDR3 coding sequence is TGTGCCTGGATTCGGACAGGGGGGTACAATTCACCCCTCCACTTT. Its protein product is CAWIRTGGYNSPLHF.

The chain is built from TRBV21-1 and TRBJ1-5. TRBV21-1 is an annotated pseudogene. This CDR3 contains 16 residues. The CDR3 DNA follows: TGTGCCGGCCCGGGATCCCCTCTTTATAGCAATCAGCCCCAGCATTTT. This codes for CAGPGSPLYSNQPQHF.

V is TRBV19 and J is TRBJ1-1; unclear D gene. This CDR3 spans 13 amino acids. CDR1 is LNHDA, CDR2 SQIVND, per germline (reference sequence). Trimming took off 11 bases at V and 9 bases at J, with 22 bases between the two ends. The CDR3 DNA reads TGTGCCGTCAGTTTTTCTCGGGGAGACAAAGCTTTCTTT. It encodes CAVSFSRGDKAFF.

J is TRBJ1-2 and V is TRBV6-5; perhaps TRBD1 as D (5 bases). The germline CDR1 and CDR2 sequences are MNHEY and SVGAGI. The V gene lost 6 bases and the J gene lost 6 bases, with 17 bases spanning the gap. The CDR3 length is 14 residues. The CDR3 coding sequence is TGTGCCAGCAGACCCTTCGGGGGGGGTGATGGCTACACCTTC. As protein: CASRPFGGGDGYTF.

This chain joins TRBV24-1 and TRBJ1-5; 12 bases line up with TRBD1. V dropped 4 bases and J dropped 1; count of bases not matched to a gene: 7. The germline gives CDR1 KGHDR, CDR2 SFDVKD. The CDR3 length is 18 residues. CDR3 amino acids: CATSDTGTGGLSNQPQHF. CDR3 DNA sequence: TGTGCCACCAGTGACACCGGGACAGGGGGCTTGAGCAATCAGCCCCAGCATTTT.

There are a few counts of this clone. The rearrangement links TRBV19 to TRBJ1-6; D perhaps matches TRBD1 (5 bases). Trimming cost V 1 base and J 9 bases, with 10 bases left between them. The CDR3 has 14 residues. Germline CDR1 reads LNHDA; CDR2 reads SQIVND (reference sequence). The CDR3 nucleotides are TGTGCCAGTAGTATAGGGGGCTTCGGTTCACCCCTCCACTTT. Encoded protein: CASSIGGFGSPLHF.

This clone showed up just once. CDR3 amino acids: CASSLGTSGGAETQYF. DNA of the CDR3: TGCGCCAGCAGCCTGGGTACTAGCGGCGGGGCGGAGACCCAGTACTTC. The J gene is TRBJ2-5, the V gene TRBV5-1; 8 bases fit TRBD2. Germline CDR1 SGHRS, CDR2 YFSETQ. This CDR3 has 16 amino acids. V lost 4 bases and J lost 5; bases outside the gene matches: 13.

This clone was counted a few times. The chain has TRBV2 and TRBJ1-5; 7 nucleotides align to TRBD1. With 6 bases clipped from V and 1 base from J, the junction kept 6 bases outside the gene matches. Germline values: CDR1 SNHLY, CDR2 FYNNEI. This CDR3 region has 15 residues. The DNA of the CDR3 is TGTGCCAGCAGCGGGGGACAGCAAAGCAATCAGCCCCAGCATTTT. It translates to CASSGGQQSNQPQHF.

The CDR3 DNA reads as TGTGCCAGCAGTGATGAAGCGGGATTGACAGATACGCAGTATTTT. It specifies CASSDEAGLTDTQYF. The chain couples TRBV6-4 to TRBJ2-3; TRBD2 matches at 7 bases. CDR3 length: 15 residues. CDR1 is MRHNA and CDR2 is SNTAGT in the germline V gene. V trimming: 3 bases; J trimming: 3 bases; junction bases outside the gene matches: 6.

This clone was seen a few times. This chain uses TRBV7-8 with TRBJ2-1, with 7 bases identical to TRBD2. Trimming cost V 2 bases and J 8 bases; bases outside gene matches: 9. This CDR3 is built from 15 residues. Germline V gene lookup returns CDR1 SGHVS and CDR2 FQNEAQ. The CDR3 DNA reads as TGTGCCAGCAGCTTAACGGGGAGGGTGGGCGATGAGCAGTTCTTC. This gives the protein CASSLTGRVGDEQFF.

This chain connects TRBV11-2 to TRBJ2-3, with D possibly TRBD2 on 6 matching bases. The V end was cut by 3 bases, the J end by 0 bases, with 10 bases between. The CDR3 totals 15 residues. Germline CDR1 and CDR2: SGHAT and FQNNGV. In DNA form, the CDR3 reads TGTGCCAGCAGCTTCCTAGCGAGTAGCACAGATACGCAGTATTTT. Amino acid sequence: CASSFLASSTDTQYF.

V is TRBV3-1 (or the pseudogene TRBV3-2) and J is TRBJ2-7; weak D call: TRBD2 (5 bases). Germline loops: CDR1 LGHDT, CDR2 YNNKEL (reference sequence). The CDR3 has 12 amino acids. Trimming cost V 4 bases and J 4 bases, with 8 bases left between them. The CDR3 sequence is CASSRSGYEQYF. The DNA for the CDR3 is TGTGCCAGCAGCCGATCGGGATACGAGCAGTACTTC.

The chain employs TRBV2 and TRBJ2-1; possibly TRBD2 for D (6 bases). The CDR3 sequence is 15 residues long. The germline V gene encodes CDR1 SNHLY and CDR2 FYNNEI. V shed 5 bases and J shed 3 bases, with 14 bases lying between them. Here the CDR3 DNA reads TGTGCCAGCAGTAATAGCGGAGGGAACTACAATGAGCAGTTCTTC. It translates to CASSNSGGNYNEQFF.

This chain joins TRBV7-9 and TRBJ1-6; 9 bases fit TRBD1. Germline V gene sequence: CDR1 SEHNR, CDR2 FQNEAQ (reference sequence). CDR3 length: 15 residues. After removal of 5 bases from V and 10 bases from J, the junction contained 9 bases not matched to a gene. The CDR3 region is CASSPGTGTGSPLHF. As DNA, the CDR3 is TGTGCCAGCAGCCCCGGGACAGGGACCGGATCACCCCTCCACTTT.

J is TRBJ1-1 and V is TRBV28; TRBD1 matches 9 bases. V lost 5 bases, J lost 0 bases, and 4 bases stayed unmatched. This CDR3 has 15 amino acids. Germline V lookup: CDR1 MDHEN, CDR2 SYDVKM. The CDR3 DNA reads as TGTGCCAGCAGTATACAGGGGGCGGTGAACACTGAAGCTTTCTTT. As protein: CASSIQGAVNTEAFF.

The gene calls are TRBV3-1 (or the pseudogene TRBV3-2) and TRBJ1-1; tentative D call: TRBD1 (5 bases). The V end lost 4 bases, the J end lost 4 bases, and 13 bases lay between the germline ends. The CDR3 extends over 14 amino acids. Germline CDR1 is LGHDT and CDR2 is YNNKEL (reference sequence). The CDR3 protein is CASSPRGSSTEAFF. The CDR3, as DNA: TGTGCCAGCAGCCCCCGGGGGAGCAGCACTGAAGCTTTCTTT.

The rearrangement uses TRBV5-6 and TRBJ2-3; D possibly corresponds to TRBD1 (6 bases). Looked up from germline, CDR1 is SGHDT and CDR2 is YYEEEE. The CDR3 is made up of 15 amino acids. V gave up 4 bases and J gave up 3 bases, with 15 bases separating them. Here the CDR3 DNA reads TGTGCCAGCAGCCCCCTGGGCAGGGGAACAGATACGCAGTATTTT. This translates into CASSPLGRGTDTQYF.

The gene calls are TRBV4-1 and TRBJ2-2; 7 bases are shared with TRBD2. The junction had 8 bases not matched to a gene; V was cut back by 1 base and J by 0 bases. The length of the CDR3 is 18 residues. The germline V gene has CDR1 MGHRA and CDR2 YSYEKL. The CDR3 DNA reads TGCGCCAGCAGCCAAGTTTCGGCGGGAGCGGCGAACACCGGGGAGCTGTTTTTT. Protein sequence: CASSQVSAGAANTGELFF.

This chain joins TRBV5-1 and TRBJ1-1; 7 positions match TRBD1. Per germline, CDR1 SGHRS and CDR2 YFSETQ. This CDR3 region has 18 residues. The V and J ends lost 0 bases and 4 bases, in that order; junction bases with no gene match: 15. The CDR3 DNA follows: TGCGCCAGCAGCTTGGGTTTTCGGTCGGGACAGTTAATCACTGAAGCTTTCTTT. It is translated as CASSLGFRSGQLITEAFF.

The rearrangement links TRBV28 to TRBJ1-2; the D gene is possibly TRBD1 (5 bases). CDR1 and CDR2 from the germline V gene are MDHEN and SYDVKM. The CDR3 is 13 amino acids. The V end lost 5 bases, the J end lost 4 bases, and 11 bases lay between the germline ends. CDR3 amino acids: CASSGRVVYGYTF. The CDR3, as DNA: TGTGCCAGCAGTGGCAGGGTCGTCTATGGCTACACCTTC.

The chain's CDR3 is CASSGFTGRGPQHF. The DNA of the CDR3 is TGTGCCAGCAGTGGTTTCACAGGGAGAGGGCCCCAGCATTTT. The genes are TRBV2 and TRBJ1-5; a possible D gene is TRBD1 (6 bases). V lost 4 bases and J 9 bases, leaving 16 bases between the germline ends. Germline V gene sequence: CDR1 SNHLY, CDR2 FYNNEI. CDR3 length: 14 residues.

V is TRBV7-2 and J is TRBJ1-4, with a possible D match to TRBD1 (5 bases). V was clipped by 5 bases and J by 6 bases, with 19 bases between them. Germline values: CDR1 SGHTA, CDR2 FQGNSA. This CDR3 has 16 amino acids. CDR3 coding DNA: TGTGCCAGCAGCCGCGGGGTAGGCCGGACACATGAAAAACTGTTTTTT. Translation gives CASSRGVGRTHEKLFF.

The chain uses TRBV11-2 and TRBJ1-5; D uncertain. CDR1 SGHAT and CDR2 FQNNGV come from the germline V gene. The CDR3 is 13 amino acids. Trimming removed 5 bases at V and 6 bases at J, with 11 bases between. The CDR3 sequence is CASSDRLAQPQHF. In nucleotides, the CDR3 is TGTGCCAGCAGCGATCGGCTAGCTCAGCCCCAGCATTTT.

The rearrangement links TRBV5-1 to TRBJ1-1; unclear D gene. Germline CDR1 is SGHRS and CDR2 is YFSETQ. Trimming removed 4 bases from V and 7 bases from J, with 14 bases in between. There are 13 residues in the CDR3. The DNA of the CDR3 is TGCGCCAGCAGCCCCCAACCCCACGGTGAAGCTTTCTTT. Protein sequence: CASSPQPHGEAFF.

The V call is TRBV6-5, the J call TRBJ1-2; 7 bases agree with TRBD1. The CDR3 spans 15 residues. CDR1 is MNHEY and CDR2 is SVGAGI in the germline V gene. The ends lost 8 bases at V and 0 bases at J; junction bases unmatched: 9. In DNA, the CDR3 is TGTGCCAGCGGGCTGGTGCAGGGGGCTAACTATGGCTACACCTTC. It encodes CASGLVQGANYGYTF.